This TCR beta chain was found in a study of blood T cell repertoires in COVID-19. Background on the study: From the United States, Italy and Spain came samples of acute and convalescent COVID-19. Sources were T cells, B-cell-depleted T cells, or PBMCs; the material itself was cDNA or gDNA.

The length of the CDR3 is 15 residues. Trimming cost V 9 bases and J 5 bases; bases outside gene matches: 10. Germline V gene data show CDR1 as LNHDA and CDR2 as SQIVND (reference sequence). Source study methods: Estimation of nucleated cell counts relied on the amplification of reference gene primers. The assay was immunoSEQ multiplex PCR, and TCRdb's table has in-frame clones only and misses some. V, J and clone size reflect that table, while D and trimming were determined from the DNA. This sample has under 250,000 clones, with 86% found just once. The TCR sequence derives from a man in his fifties or sixties with acute or convalescent COVID-19. The material sequenced was peripheral blood. This rearrangement joins TRBV19 to TRBJ2-7; 13 positions match TRBD2. CDR3: CASSGTSGTRNEQYF. The CDR3 DNA reads as TGTGCCAGCTCCGGGACTAGCGGGACGAGAAACGAGCAGTACTTC.